This T cell receptor (beta chain) was captured by sequencing in a study of T cells in Graves' hyperthyroidism and ophthalmopathy. General study findings and limits: Within blood appeared most thyroid clonotypes that had expanded above 0.001. Ophthalmopathy and stable hyperthyroidism were told apart by a 13 V-J model.

This clonotype was picked up a small number of times. Its antigen is undetermined. Disease duration under 2 months; hyperthyroidism patients were aged 18 to 65. Source material for PBMCs was about 10 ml fresh peripheral blood. Germline values: CDR1 DFQATT, CDR2 SNEGSKA (reference sequence). CDR3 size: 14 residues. The V end was cut by 1 base, the J end by 2 bases, with 12 bases between. The TCR beta CDR3 regions underwent amplification using RNA transcripts as the source. An initial round of RT-PCR targeting the TCR CDR3 relied on the HTBI primer set. In TCRdb, the multiplex PCR reads were re-called with MiXCR into one record per CDR3 protein. The table has 380,000 or so distinct CDR3 sequences, approximately 19% seen once.

The chain employs TRBV20-1 and TRBJ2-7; D might be TRBD2 (6 bases). This TCR was recovered from a woman younger than 30 with Graves' hyperthyroidism. The specimen was blood. The CDR3 loop is CSARVLGGPYEQYF. Here the CDR3 DNA reads TGCAGTGCTAGAGTCCTCGGAGGGCCCTACGAGCAGTACTTC.